These 14 T cell receptor beta chains came from one sample sequenced in a study of blood T cell repertoires in COVID-19. The assay was immunoSEQ multiplex PCR, and TCRdb's table has in-frame clones only and misses some. The data show roughly 190,000 clones, around 85% seen once. Sequenced sample: peripheral blood. These receptors were obtained from a woman between 55 and 75 years old with acute or convalescent COVID-19.

As for this clone: The sample has other DNA sequences that encode this CDR3 too. The chain has TRBV5-4 and TRBJ2-2; no clear D. The V and J ends lost 3 bases and 5 bases respectively, with 5 bases between them. This CDR3 spans 12 amino acids. The germline V gene encodes CDR1 SGHNT and CDR2 YYREEE (reference sequence). CDR3 residues: CASSSVTGELFF. The CDR3 DNA follows: TGTGCCAGCAGCTCGGTTACCGGGGAGCTGTTTTTT.

J is TRBJ1-1 and V is TRBV19, with 9 nucleotides matching TRBD1. CDR1 is LNHDA and CDR2 is SQIVND in the germline V gene (reference sequence). After removal of 4 bases from V and 6 bases from J, the junction contained 6 bases not matched to a gene. This CDR3 comprises 14 residues. The CDR3 spells CASSKQGALSEAFF. CDR3 nucleotide sequence: TGTGCCAGTAGTAAACAGGGGGCGCTTTCTGAAGCTTTCTTT.

The chain couples TRBV11-1 to TRBJ2-2; D is perhaps TRBD2 (6 bases). Germline CDR1 SGHAT, CDR2 FQDESV (reference sequence). This CDR3 spans 12 amino acids. V shed 9 bases and J shed 7 bases, with 12 bases lying between them. The CDR3 DNA follows: TGTGCCAGTCGGGGGTACCACGGGGAGCTGTTTTTT. Translation: CASRGYHGELFF.

The J gene is TRBJ2-3, the V gene TRBV15; possible D gene TRBD2, 6 bases. Germline V gene sequence: CDR1 LNHNV, CDR2 YYDKDF (reference sequence). The V end lost 3 bases, the J end lost 5 bases, and 18 bases lay between the germline ends. This CDR3 is 16 amino acids long. The CDR3 DNA reads TGTGCCACCAGCAGCCCCTCTAGCGCCGGCCGAGATACGCAGTATTTT. Amino acids: CATSSPSSAGRDTQYF.

The chain is built from TRBV25-1 and TRBJ1-2, with a weak D call TRBD1 (6 bases). The CDR3 is made up of 14 amino acids. Germline V gene data show CDR1 as MGHDK and CDR2 as SYGVNS. Trimming shortened V by 2 bases and J by 2 bases, and 9 bases separated the two germline ends. DNA of the CDR3: TGTGCCAGCAGTGAAGAGGACAGCAACTATGGCTACACCTTC. It encodes CASSEEDSNYGYTF.

The V call is TRBV28, the J call TRBJ2-4; 8 bases are a match to TRBD1. The CDR3 sequence is 15 residues long. Germline V lookup: CDR1 MDHEN, CDR2 SYDVKM. The ends lost 5 bases at V and 3 bases at J; junction bases unmatched: 6. CDR3 coding DNA: TGTGCCAGCAGTCTCGGACAGGGCGGCAAAAACATTCAGTACTTC. Protein sequence: CASSLGQGGKNIQYF.

This clone was seen once. The DNA of the CDR3 is TGTGCCAGCAGTTTCCAGGGGACATCACGCCGGAGTAAACTGTTTTTT. It yields the protein CASSFQGTSRRSKLFF. The rearrangement uses TRBV28 and TRBJ1-4, with TRBD1 as a possible D gene (6 bases). Germline V lookup: CDR1 MDHEN, CDR2 SYDVKM. Trimming took off 3 bases at V and 11 bases at J, with 22 bases between the two ends. There are 16 residues in the CDR3.

Written as DNA, the CDR3 is TGTGCCAGCAGGATCAGGGAAGAGACCCAGTACTTC. It translates to CASRIREETQYF. This chain connects TRBV6-5 to TRBJ2-5; possibly TRBD1 for D (5 bases). V was shortened by 6 bases and J by 3 bases, with 8 bases between the two germline ends. The germline CDR1 and CDR2 sequences are MNHEY and SVGAGI. This CDR3 has 12 residues.

Regarding this clone: The junction departs from the called germline gene at one end, perhaps through a read error. The rearrangement links TRBV7-7 to TRBJ2-3; 10 bases are shared with TRBD2. The CDR3 runs 15 residues. Germline lookup yields CDR1 SSHAT and CDR2 FNYEAQ (reference sequence). The CDR3: CASSPGLASTDTQYF. CDR3 DNA sequence: TGTGCTAGCAGCCCGGGACTAGCGTCGACAGATACGCAGTATTTT. Full variable domain (remainder filled in from reference TRBV7-7 and TRBJ2-3): GAGVSQSPRYKVTKRGQDVTLRCDPISSHATLYWYQQALGQGPEFLTYFNYEAQPDKSGLPSDRFSAERPEGSISTLTIQRTEQRDSAMYRCASSPGLASTDTQYFGPGTRLTVL.

The chain employs TRBV5-1 and TRBJ2-1, with a tentative D call TRBD1 (7 bases). V lost 2 bases and J lost 7, with 16 bases in between. Germline CDR1 SGHRS, CDR2 YFSETQ. The CDR3 length is 15 residues. For the CDR3, the DNA is TGCGCCAGCAGCTTAGGAGGGACAGCCAGGAATGAGCAGTTCTTC. Its protein product is CASSLGGTARNEQFF.

The rearrangement uses TRBV2 and TRBJ2-4; 7 nucleotides align to TRBD1. The germline V gene encodes CDR1 SNHLY and CDR2 FYNNEI. The CDR3 has 19 residues. V shed 4 bases, J shed 1 base, and the junction held 16 bases outside the gene matches. The CDR3 region is CASSARDRGLSGAKNIQYF. The CDR3 DNA reads TGTGCCAGCAGTGCTAGGGACAGAGGTTTGAGTGGGGCCAAAAACATTCAGTACTTC.

This clone came up once. The chain uses TRBV3-1 (or the pseudogene TRBV3-2) and TRBJ2-1; 9 bases are a match to TRBD2. Germline lookup yields CDR1 LGHDT and CDR2 YNNKEL (reference sequence). The length of the CDR3 is 12 residues. After removal of 5 bases from V and 12 bases from J, the junction contained 5 bases not matched to a gene. The CDR3 sequence is CASSSSGRRQFF. The CDR3 nucleotides read TGTGCCAGCAGCTCCAGCGGGAGGAGGCAGTTCTTC.

The genes are TRBV30 and TRBJ2-3, with 15 nucleotides matching TRBD2. The CDR3 has 16 residues. Germline lookup yields CDR1 GTSNPN and CDR2 SVGIG (reference sequence). V lost 4 bases, J lost 4 bases, and 6 bases stayed unmatched. Here the CDR3 DNA reads TGTGCCTGGACGTTGGGACTAGCGGGAGGCTCAGATACGCAGTATTTT. Its translation is CAWTLGLAGGSDTQYF.

This clone showed up just once. J is TRBJ1-1 and V is TRBV3-1 (or the pseudogene TRBV3-2), with unresolved D. V lost 1 base and J lost 5, with 11 bases in between. Germline V CDR1 and CDR2: LGHDT, YNNKEL (reference sequence). The CDR3 consists of 14 residues. The CDR3 sequence is CASSQASMRTEAFF. The CDR3 DNA is TGTGCCAGCAGCCAAGCGTCAATGCGGACTGAAGCTTTCTTT.